The rows below give T cell receptor beta chains drawn from one sample of a study of shared clonotypes between healthy human individuals. Clones were read by immunoSEQ multiplex PCR, and TCRdb kept only the in-frame ones, dropping some. This sample has 2 million to 3 million clones, with approximately 94% found just once. Material for sequencing was naive CD4+ T cells sorted from blood. The receptor set was obtained from a man aged 18 to 29 in good health. CDR3s leave out the opening cysteine and the closing phenylalanine or tryptophan. A clone size is listed for some rows: how often the clone was seen (once, few, many), or a class if it is expanded.

V	size	J	CDR3
TRBV5-5	-	TRBJ2-3	ASSRLAGAQRGTDTQY
TRBV21-1	-	TRBJ1-6	ASSIRGRKEGYNSPLH
TRBV2	-	TRBJ2-7	ASSARTGNYEQY
TRBV5-1	few	TRBJ1-1	ASSLGQGLNTEAF
TRBV19	-	TRBJ2-3	ASSRLSDTQY
TRBV7-9	-	TRBJ2-7	ASSPLTSGASYEQY
TRBV18	-	TRBJ2-6	ASSPLWTGVGANVLT
TRBV2	-	TRBJ1-2	ASSDVFSEINGYT
TRBV27	-	TRBJ1-1	ASSLEDPSFPTEAF
TRBV28	once	TRBJ1-1	ASTRAAGSTEAF
TRBV30	-	TRBJ1-1	AWSPLTLGTEAF
TRBV5-8	-	TRBJ1-2	ASSAVPRAGGLLGGYT
TRBV18	-	TRBJ1-1	ASSPDSGTEAF
TRBV5-1	-	TRBJ2-2	ASSPLERRSPNTGELF
TRBV6-6	-	TRBJ1-1	ASSYVGETEAF
TRBV2	-	TRBJ2-4	ASTGTSGSGNIQY
TRBV5-5	once	TRBJ1-3	ASSLAAVRSGNTIY
TRBV7-6	-	TRBJ2-5	ASSLGLAGGLTQY
TRBV4-3	-	TRBJ1-1	ASNHSVVGAF
TRBV30	-	TRBJ1-4	AWTGGPNEKLF
TRBV10-1	-	TRBJ2-2	ASSESVPGPPGELF
TRBV5-6	-	TRBJ1-2	ASSGFGGAGYGYT
TRBV7-2	-	TRBJ2-1	ASSLDRINEQF
TRBV7-3	-	TRBJ1-1	ASSLQRLNTEAF
TRBV5-6	-	TRBJ1-1	ASSLSSEAF
TRBV14	-	TRBJ2-7	ASSQVRGLEQY
TRBV5-1	-	TRBJ2-7	ASSGGLEIYEQY
TRBV4-1	-	TRBJ2-1	ASSQDDRGSYNEQF
TRBV18	-	TRBJ2-2	ASSPPGTGITFYTGELF
TRBV30	-	TRBJ2-7	AWSDLGQGNYEQY
TRBV11-2	-	TRBJ2-1	ASSSRGVGRNEQF
TRBV5-3	-	TRBJ1-4	ARSLGRLNEKLF
TRBV5-1	-	TRBJ2-1	ASSSSGSPNNEQF
TRBV5-1	-	TRBJ1-4	ASSLAGGSGEKLF
TRBV30	-	TRBJ2-3	AWSVGSTDTQY
TRBV30	few	TRBJ1-3	AWSVQGAGNTIY
TRBV29-1	-	TRBJ2-1	SVSLPRQGSGNEQF
TRBV6-1	-	TRBJ1-1	ASSGGRPNTEAF
TRBV7-9	-	TRBJ2-3	ASSERDTQY
TRBV25-1	-	TRBJ1-2	ASSGTPGTAETYYGYT
TRBV27	-	TRBJ1-6	ASSFIQIGAVNSPLH
TRBV11-2	-	TRBJ2-5	ASSQGLRETQY
TRBV6-5	-	TRBJ1-1	ASRPTGANTEAF
TRBV5-6	-	TRBJ2-7	ASSSGTSGGPRY
TRBV5-1	-	TRBJ1-1	ATSRLGQGLFTEAF